This T cell receptor beta chain was documented in a study of cytomegalovirus exposure and HLA in healthy donors listed by TCRdb under 2017. Broadly, across the study: In an earlier analysis of approximately 500 of the donors, 276 Gb of sequence data and 100 million or so unique TCR beta sequences from roughly 190 million T cells were reported. About 300 gigabases of sequencing data and 70 million to 100 million unique TCR sequences were included in an early release covering about 620 HLA-typed donors. The genetic ancestry cluster associated with self-reported Caucasian donors included about four fifths of the roughly 380 genotyped donors. The aim of the study was to test whether cataloging public T cell receptors could identify signatures of past pathogen exposure. The study profiled the T cell repertoires of 666 subjects by immunosequencing and related them to cytomegalovirus serostatus. Besides the first cohort of under 700 subjects, a separate validation cohort made up of 120 different subjects was used. To predict cytomegalovirus infection status, the study combined high-throughput TCR immunosequencing, statistical association of individual TCRs with disease status, and machine learning. To study patterns of TCR occurrence, a later analysis re-analyzed previously published TCR beta repertoires from several hundred donors and added high-resolution HLA genotyping. The later analysis used no new phenotypic data to find candidate immune exposures, relying instead on TCR beta sequences and their occurrence across donors. In an earlier analysis of around 540 of the donors, high-throughput TCR beta sequencing was used to judge whether each TCR beta V gene segment behaved as functional or pseudogenic. Donor age, sex, ethnicity and CMV serostatus were compiled alongside the repertoire data. Genome-wide SNP genotypes for about 65% of the roughly 700 donors were used in a later genetic analysis, which treated that subset as a discovery cohort. Every discovery cohort repertoire had been produced on one sequencing platform. Both class I and class II loci were covered by HLA typing, at four-digit resolution. The number of donors typed differed by locus, with roughly 629-640 for A, B, C, DRB1 and DQB1, approximately 500 for DQA1, 600 to 610 for DPA1, and about 450 for DPB1. A handful of DR-DQ haplotypes were handled as single units for association and clustering because linkage in the cohort was strong. Among about 400 genotyped donors of the cohort, an average of approximately 240,000 unique TCR beta nucleotide sequences was sequenced per donor, of which 15% to 20% were non-productive. Overall results and qualifications from the work: According to a later analysis, parvovirus B19, influenza, CMV and Epstein-Barr virus appeared linked to several top co-occurrence clusters. The presence/absence analyses assumed that sequencing depth was roughly uniform across donors, and that assumption may not be true. Linkage disequilibrium might explain the correlated functional status among segregating V segments, but an unknown experimental factor could not be excluded. In an earlier analysis of a few hundred of the donors, most TCR beta V segments were observed in productive rearrangements about 87% or about 30% of the time, broadly matching IMGT annotations. Immune exposure information for the cohort was limited to CMV serostatus. A later genetic analysis associated a missense DCLRE1C variant with V-gene and J-gene trimming of TCR beta chains, and an independent cohort replicated the association. A group of highly shared sequence variants was considered likely to be a technical artifact of the sequencing pipeline. Because HLA typing was missing for some donors at each locus, association tests included only the typed subset. Some 15 rarely observed V segments, including chromosome 9 orphons, were excluded from the earlier analysis of some 590 of the donors because counts were too low. At a false discovery rate of 0.05, a later analysis linked 15,000 to 20,000 TCR beta sequences to specific HLA alleles. A few of the identified cytomegalovirus-associated TCR beta chains were confirmed in vitro to be specific for cytomegalovirus antigens. In a later analysis, most CMV-associated TCR beta chains were found to appear HLA-restricted, with HLA associations seemingly driven largely by CMV exposure. Strong co-occurrence of HLA alleles, especially DR and DQ, made assigning TCR associations to individual alleles difficult. A later analysis found that TCR association rates varied across HLA loci, with DRB1 alleles showing the most associated TCRs and HLA-C alleles the fewest. Only TCR beta chains were sequenced in this cohort, and the absence of alpha or paired-chain data limited detectable features. According to the authors, the approach could potentially be generalized to other disease states and immunological phenotypes. Across donors, most TCR sequences were observed very rarely, whereas some public TCRs were present in many individuals. Cytomegalovirus status was reported to be diagnosed by the classifier with high specificity and sensitivity in both the original and validation cohorts. Because the 87-base-pair reads could not distinguish some IMGT-functional V segments, including TRBV6-2 and TRBV6-3, those segments were excluded. A further reported finding was that TCR beta sequences accurately predicted the HLA-A and HLA-B alleles for most subjects in the first cohort. According to a later genetic analysis, donors in an Asian-associated ancestry cluster had fewer N-insertions in productive TCRs than the approximately 610-donor mean. The study listed approximately 160 TCR beta chains as associated with cytomegalovirus. A later analysis found that HLA-associated TCR beta chains were more clonally expanded and had lower generation probabilities than equally common non-associated chains.

Libraries were made using the immunoSEQ multiplex PCR assay. For the multiplex PCR, a mixture combining 60 forward primers for TCR Vbeta segments and 13 reverse primers for TCR Jbeta segments was used. The CDR3 region of rearranged TCR beta genes was amplified from genomic DNA with a multiplex PCR assay. On the Illumina HiSeq System, the amplified TCR beta libraries were sequenced as 87-base-pair reads. Processing in the source paper ran as follows. In a later analysis, about 80 million unique TCR beta chains were counted across the 650 to 700 repertoires, and approximately 11 million of these chains were shared by at least two donors. A nearest-neighbor algorithm error-corrected the raw reads and collapsed the reads into unique sequences, merging closely related sequences to remove PCR and sequencing errors. Alignment of CDR3 sequences to IMGT reference sequences was used to assign V, D and J gene segments. For a sequence to be retained, a match of at least six nucleotides was required to both a V gene segment and a J gene segment. A rearrangement counted as productive if the CDR3 had no stop codons and remained in frame with V and J, and every other rearrangement counted as non-productive. CDR3 was defined by IMGT convention, running from the second conserved V-encoded cysteine to the conserved J-encoded phenylalanine. The earlier analysis of roughly 590 of the donors excluded any sequence lacking an unambiguous match to a single V gene segment. An earlier analysis of a few hundred of the donors called V segments functional above 56.7% productive rearrangements and segregating when the between-donor standard deviation exceeded 5%. A statistical classification framework was built to diagnose cytomegalovirus status from the catalog of TCR beta chain sequences. A later analysis assigned V and J genes by comparing TCR nucleotide sequences with IMGT/GENE-DB human TR gene sequences. The TCRdist pipeline was used in a later analysis to assign CDR3 sequences and most-parsimonious VDJ recombination scenarios. In a later analysis, each TCR beta chain was defined by its CDR3 amino acid sequence together with its V-gene family, and reads lacking a unique V-gene family were excluded. A later analysis removed 500 to 600 highly shared, low-generation-probability nucleotide sequences to deal with suspected cross-contamination and a sequencing artifact. For each public chain, a later analysis derived a clonal expansion index from normalized ranks of inferred template counts within each repertoire. Generation probabilities in a later analysis came from a VDJ recombination model fitted to out-of-frame rearrangements, and those results were checked against IGoR. In a later analysis, TCR-TCR, TCR-HLA and TCR-CMV co-occurrence was scored with hypergeometric tests, and a repertoire-size bias correction was applied to TCR pairs. A later analysis estimated false discovery rates by permuting HLA or CMV assignments 20 times. A later analysis grouped co-occurring TCRs with DBSCAN, adding TCRdist sequence similarity when clustering within HLA-allele-positive subsets. Repertoires with fewer than 30,000 or more than 120,000 public chains were left out of co-occurrence clustering, as were five repertoires with anomalous nucleotide sharing. TCRdb retrieved this table from immuneACCESS and kept in-frame rearrangements only. Not all clones are present; in checked studies, unresolved V genes account for under half, and no reason is known for the remainder. From that table come the V and J calls and clone size; the DNA was used to work out D and trimming. Recorded for this sample are around 120,000 clones; 70% of them occurred a single time. The leading ten clones occupy roughly 10% of the sample.

Points on this clone: The antigen this receptor binds is unknown. The input lacks base qualities; no much larger clone sits a single base away. The identical CDR3 is also encoded by other nucleotide sequences in the sample.

Trimming removed 5 bases from V and 1 base from J; the gene matches leave 4 bases unexplained. The CDR3 contains 14 residues, cysteine and phenylalanine counted. Only the CDR3 DNA is retained, 42 bases long and in frame from the first base. CDR1 and CDR2 are drawn from the germline V gene: SGHDT, YYEEEE. The cohort comprised approximately 700 healthy bone marrow donors. Cohort members were all nominally healthy when sampled, although unrecorded immune exposures were likely present. The donor tested CMV seropositive, placing the donor among the 289 seropositive members of the cohort. Every donor gave a peripheral blood sample, and the peripheral blood mononuclear cells from that sample were used for TCR beta sequencing. Genomic DNA was extracted from the blood cell samples with the Qiagen DNeasy Blood Extraction Kit.

The V and J segments used are TRBV5-6 and TRBJ2-7; the junction holds 9 bases that match TRBD1. The TCR sequence derives from a man in his forties in good health and CMV-seropositive. The sample consisted of PBMCs. The CDR3 protein is CASRSGTGSYEQYF. The DNA reads as follows: TGTGCCAGCAGATCCGGGACAGGGTCCTACGAGCAGTACTTC.